Listed below are T cell receptor beta chains from one sample, sequenced in a study of blood T cells in healthy people across ages. TCRdb ran MiXCR on the 5' RACE reads and lists one entry per CDR3 protein. Here the sample spans around 790,000 distinct CDR3 sequences, approximately 48% being singletons. What was sequenced was blood. These receptors originate from a man aged 60-69 years in good health. Each CDR3 is given with its conserved first and last residue. Fields, in order: clone size, V gene, D gene, J gene, CDR3 protein, CDR3 DNA. A D gene is named only where the DNA matches it firmly. Clone size is stated in some rows and not others, as once, few, many or a class when expanded.

clone size: NA; V gene: TRBV30; D gene: TRBD1; J gene: TRBJ1-2; CDR3 protein: CAWSGQGWAYGYTF; CDR3 DNA: TGTGCCTGGAGTGGACAGGGGTGGGCCTATGGCTACACCTTC
clone size: many; V gene: TRBV20-1; D gene: TRBD2; J gene: TRBJ2-3; CDR3 protein: CSARGETSGGGDTQYF; CDR3 DNA: TGCAGTGCTAGAGGGGAGACTAGCGGGGGGGGAGATACGCAGTATTTT
clone size: NA; V gene: TRBV4-3; D gene: TRBD2; J gene: TRBJ2-1; CDR3 protein: CASSQVAAGGLNEQFF; CDR3 DNA: TGCGCCAGCAGCCAAGTAGCAGCGGGGGGGCTCAATGAGCAGTTCTTC
clone size: many; V gene: TRBV6-6; D gene: NA; J gene: TRBJ1-2; CDR3 protein: CASTLQLNYGYTF; CDR3 DNA: TGTGCCAGCACCCTACAGCTTAACTATGGCTACACCTTC
clone size: NA; V gene: TRBV6-2/TRBV6-3; D gene: TRBD2; J gene: TRBJ2-1; CDR3 protein: CTSSYLGLEKFF; CDR3 DNA: TGTACCAGCAGTTACCTCGGACTAGAGAAGTTCTTC
clone size: NA; V gene: TRBV18; D gene: NA; J gene: TRBJ2-3; CDR3 protein: CASSPGGATYGGTADTQYF; CDR3 DNA: TGTGCCAGCTCACCAGGAGGGGCAACATATGGGGGGACAGCAGATACGCAGTATTTT
clone size: NA; V gene: TRBV20-1; D gene: TRBD1; J gene: TRBJ2-5; CDR3 protein: CSADGQGARETQYF; CDR3 DNA: TGCAGTGCCGATGGACAGGGGGCGAGAGAGACCCAGTACTTC
clone size: NA; V gene: TRBV4-1; D gene: NA; J gene: TRBJ1-4; CDR3 protein: CASSDNRAGGIKLFF; CDR3 DNA: TGCGCCAGCAGCGATAATAGGGCAGGAGGGATAAAACTGTTTTTT
clone size: NA; V gene: TRBV4-3; D gene: TRBD2; J gene: TRBJ2-1; CDR3 protein: CASSQGTSVPDEQFF; CDR3 DNA: TGCGCCAGCAGCCAAGGGACTAGCGTTCCCGATGAGCAGTTCTTC
clone size: NA; V gene: TRBV12-3/TRBV12-4; D gene: NA; J gene: TRBJ2-5; CDR3 protein: CASSLRSGETQYF; CDR3 DNA: TGTGCCAGCAGTTTAAGGAGCGGGGAGACCCAGTACTTC